The 29 T cell receptor beta chains presented below share a single source sample, sequenced in a study of regulatory T cells in long-lasting Graves disease. iRepertoire HTBI primers and Arm-PCR of CDR3 regions built TCR beta libraries. TCRdb reanalysed the multiplex PCR reads using MiXCR and keeps one entry per CDR3 protein. Of 350,000 to 500,000 distinct CDR3 sequences listed, 13% to 15% are singletons. Time point indicated: newly diagnosed GD, antithyroid drugs for less than 3 months. Preparation of the TCR library used RNA extracted from PBMCs. These data were also filed under a second study, of T cells in Graves' hyperthyroidism and ophthalmopathy.

The sequences come from peripheral blood mononuclear cells (PBMCs), collected at new diagnosis, from a patient treated with antithyroid drugs. The receptors shown here come from a woman aged 45-59 years with Graves disease.

This clonotype was recorded at least ten times. The rearrangement uses TRBV6-5 and TRBJ1-4, with D hard to call. The germline V gene encodes CDR1 MNHEY and CDR2 SVGAGI. Between the trimmed V and J ends, which lost 2 bases and 7 bases, there was a span of 8 bases. This CDR3 spans 13 amino acids. CDR3 protein: CASSYGRSEKLFF. The DNA for the CDR3 is TGTGCCAGCAGTTACGGTAGAAGTGAAAAACTGTTTTTT.

In this sample, this clonotype turned up many times. The chain links TRBV5-8 to TRBJ2-7; unclear D gene. Germline CDR1 SGHTS, CDR2 YDEGEE. V lost 1 base and J 0 bases, leaving 8 bases between the germline ends. CDR3 length: 14 amino acids. CDR3 nucleotide sequence: TGTGCCAGCAGCTTGAGGCGGCTCTCCTACGAGCAGTACTTC. Translating it yields CASSLRRLSYEQYF. The full variable domain, with the rest looked up from reference TRBV5-8 and TRBJ2-7, is EAGVTQSPTHLIKTRGQQATLRCSPISGHTSVYWYQQALGLGLQFLLWYDEGEERNRGNFPPRFSGRQFPNYSSELNVNALELEDSALYLCASSLRRLSYEQYFGPGTRLTVT.

This clonotype has a handful of counts. The chain combines TRBV7-6 with TRBJ2-7; 12 nucleotides line up with TRBD1. The CDR3 has 18 amino acids. Germline assignment: CDR1 SGHVS and CDR2 FNYEAQ. The trim removed 1 base at V and 2 bases at J, leaving 9 bases unmatched. The CDR3 DNA follows: TGTGCCAGCAGCTTAGAGAGGGCGGGACAGGGGGCTCCCTACGAGCAGTACTTC. It translates to CASSLERAGQGAPYEQYF.

This clonotype has at least ten counts. The gene calls are TRBV24-1 and TRBJ2-7; D remains ambiguous. Trimming shortened V by 1 base and J by 7 bases, and 4 bases separated the two germline ends. Germline CDR1 is KGHDR and CDR2 is SFDVKD. CDR3 size: 11 residues. This CDR3 is CATSDFGEQYF. The DNA for the CDR3 is TGTGCCACCAGTGATTTTGGTGAGCAGTACTTC.

In this sample, this clonotype turned up a few times. This sequence joins TRBV18 and TRBJ1-5; the D is unclear. The CDR3 extends over 15 amino acids. Trimming took off 6 bases at V and 5 bases at J, with 17 bases between the two ends. Germline loops: CDR1 KGHSH, CDR2 LQKENI. The CDR3 reads CASSPGPSLDQPQHF. The CDR3 nucleotides are TGTGCCAGCTCCCCAGGACCGAGCCTCGATCAGCCCCAGCATTTT. The entire variable domain, with the rest obtained from reference TRBV18 and TRBJ1-5, is as follows: NAGVMQNPRHLVRRRGQEARLRCSPMKGHSHVYWYRQLPEEGLKFMVYLQKENIIDESGMPKERFSAEFPKEGPSILRIQQVVRGDSAAYFCASSPGPSLDQPQHFGDGTRLSIL.

This clonotype was counted many times. The gene calls are TRBV19 and TRBJ2-5, with TRBD1 matching over 7 bases. Germline loops: CDR1 LNHDA, CDR2 SQIVND (reference sequence). V shed 2 bases, J shed 0 bases, and the junction held 3 bases outside the gene matches. The length of the CDR3 is 15 residues. The CDR3 nucleotides are TGTGCCAGTAGTATACAGGGACAGTACCAAGAGACCCAGTACTTC. Its translation: CASSIQGQYQETQYF.

This sequence joins TRBV2 and TRBJ1-6; a possible D gene is TRBD1 (6 bases). CDR3 size: 15 residues. Germline CDR1 and CDR2: SNHLY and FYNNEI. Trimming pared 4 bases from V and 5 bases from J, leaving 12 bases between. CDR3 DNA sequence: TGTGCCAGCAGTGCTCAGGGGTTGGATAATTCACCCCTCCACTTT. As protein: CASSAQGLDNSPLHF.

Many counts were recorded for this clonotype. V usage is TRBV2 and J usage is TRBJ2-7; TRBD1 matches at 12 bases. The CDR3 loop spans 17 amino acids. Per the germline V gene, CDR1 is SNHLY and CDR2 is FYNNEI. V trimming: 6 bases; J trimming: 1 base; junction bases outside the gene matches: 10. Here the CDR3 DNA reads TGTGCCAGCAGGGCCCGGGACAGGGGGCCAGCATCCTACGAGCAGTACTTC. This gives the protein CASRARDRGPASYEQYF.

The J gene is TRBJ2-7, the V gene TRBV7-2, with D uncertain. This CDR3 is built from 15 residues. Trimming stripped 0 bases from V and 0 bases from J, with 9 bases between. CDR1 and CDR2 (germline): SGHTA, FQGNSA. The CDR3 coding sequence is TGTGCCAGCAGCTTAGCTGCAAGCGCCTCCTACGAGCAGTACTTC. Translation gives CASSLAASASYEQYF.

Regarding this clonotype: It may be a read error: a sequence one base away is much more abundant. The V and J genes are TRBV14 and TRBJ1-2; D uncertain. Germline-derived CDR1 and CDR2 are SGHDN and FVKESK. The length of the CDR3 is 15 residues. For the CDR3, the DNA is TGTGCCAGCAGCCAACAGTCTCCCTCTTTCTATGGCTGCACCTTC. Its translation is CASSQQSPSFYGCTF.

This chain joins TRBV28 and TRBJ2-4, with 11 positions matching TRBD2. Losses at the gene ends were 5 bases for V and 1 base for J; bases not matched to a gene: 7. Germline V gene lookup returns CDR1 MDHEN and CDR2 SYDVKM. This CDR3 contains 17 residues. The CDR3 protein is CASSTTSGTGAKNIQYF. Written as DNA, the CDR3 is TGTGCCAGCAGTACGACTAGCGGGACCGGGGCCAAAAACATTCAGTACTTC.

This clonotype was seen many times. The chain carries TRBV12-3 or TRBV12-4 and TRBJ1-1, with a tentative D call TRBD1 (6 bases). The CDR3 consists of 11 residues. Trimming removed 8 bases from V and 11 bases from J, with 15 bases in between. CDR3 sequence: CASRGPVSAFF. The CDR3 coding sequence is TGTGCCAGCCGGGGGCCAGTAAGTGCTTTCTTT.

Ten or more counts support this clonotype. This chain links TRBV29-1 with TRBJ2-3; D is possibly TRBD2 (5 bases). Trimming cost V 4 bases and J 4 bases, with 9 bases left between them. Germline V lookup: CDR1 SQVTM, CDR2 ANQGSEA. The CDR3 spans 12 residues. The CDR3 here is CSVGEGSDTQYF. CDR3 bases: TGCAGCGTTGGCGAGGGTTCAGATACGCAGTATTTT.

Many counts were recorded for this clonotype. The CDR3 DNA reads TGTGCCAGCAGGAGGGAGGGGACTAGTTCGTACGAGCAGTACTTC. This translates into CASRREGTSSYEQYF. V gene TRBV2 combines with J gene TRBJ2-7; 8 nucleotides agree with TRBD2. Germline CDR1 reads SNHLY; CDR2 reads FYNNEI. The CDR3 runs 15 residues. The trim removed 6 bases at V and 4 bases at J, leaving 11 bases unmatched.

The J gene is TRBJ2-1, the V gene TRBV19, with 9 bases that match TRBD1. J was trimmed by 3 bases and V by 4 bases; bases with no gene match: 4. Looked up from germline, CDR1 is LNHDA and CDR2 is SQIVND (reference sequence). This CDR3 spans 15 amino acids. CDR3 loop: CASSTDRGDYNEQFF. As DNA, the CDR3 is TGTGCCAGTAGTACGGACAGGGGAGACTACAATGAGCAGTTCTTC.

The CDR3 loop is CASSESLALTGVSYNEQFF. As DNA, the CDR3 is TGCGCCAGCAGTGAGTCGTTGGCACTGACAGGTGTCTCCTACAATGAGCAGTTCTTC. The chain has TRBV10-2 and TRBJ2-1, with a tentative D call TRBD1 (6 bases). Germline V gene data show CDR1 as WSHSY and CDR2 as SAAADI. CDR3 length: 19 amino acids. V was trimmed by 0 bases and J by 0 bases, leaving 18 bases between them.

This clonotype was found many times. The CDR3 DNA sequence: TGCGCCAGCAGTGATAAGGTAGGGTGGGGCAATGAGCAGTTCTTC. This encodes CASSDKVGWGNEQFF. The genes are TRBV10-1 and TRBJ2-1; no clear D. This CDR3 is 15 amino acids long. Germline values: CDR1 WNHNN, CDR2 SYGVQD (reference sequence). Trimming shortened V by 3 bases and J by 6 bases, and 15 bases separated the two germline ends.

This clonotype was picked up many times. The V call is TRBV19, the J call TRBJ1-5; unclear D gene. V was clipped by 7 bases and J by 6 bases, with 22 bases between them. This CDR3 has 16 amino acids. Germline V gives CDR1 LNHDA, CDR2 SQIVND (reference sequence). The CDR3 is CASKSGVISVSQPQHF. The CDR3 region has the DNA TGTGCCAGTAAAAGCGGGGTTATCTCCGTATCTCAGCCCCAGCATTTT.

Remarks on this clonotype: This may be a read error: a much more frequent sequence differs by one nucleotide. The CDR3 DNA sequence: TGTGCCAGCAGCTTAGGCAGCTTGGCAGAGAGTGAAAAACTGTTTTTT. It is translated as CASSLGSLAESEKLFF. V usage is TRBV7-9 and J usage is TRBJ1-4; D is unresolved. The CDR3 runs 16 residues. V dropped 1 base and J dropped 7 bases, with 16 bases sitting between them. Germline V lookup: CDR1 SEHNR, CDR2 FQNEAQ (reference sequence).

This clonotype was seen many times. The chain joins TRBV5-1 to TRBJ2-2; TRBD1 agrees at 11 bases. Germline V gives CDR1 SGHRS, CDR2 YFSETQ. J was trimmed by 4 bases and V by 3 bases; bases with no gene match: 5. This CDR3 region has 16 residues. The DNA for the CDR3 is TGCGCCAGCAGCTGGGGGACAGGGGGGACCACCGGGGAGCTGTTTTTT. Encoded protein: CASSWGTGGTTGELFF.

This clonotype was observed many times. The CDR3 region is CASSLARYTEAFF. The CDR3, as DNA: TGCGCCAGCAGCTTGGCGCGTTACACTGAAGCTTTCTTT. The chain recombines TRBV5-1 with TRBJ1-1; no definite D call. CDR3 size: 13 residues. CDR1 and CDR2 from the germline V gene are SGHRS and YFSETQ. V lost 0 bases to trimming and J lost 3 bases, with 6 bases between them.

This clonotype was seen repeatedly, ten times or more. The chain uses TRBV7-3 and TRBJ2-2; no reliable D call. V shed 4 bases and J shed 5 bases, with 11 bases lying between them. Looked up from germline, CDR1 is SGHTA and CDR2 is FQGTGA. The CDR3 is 14 amino acids. The DNA for the CDR3 is TGTGCCAGCAGCTCAATCTTATATACCGGGGAGCTGTTTTTT. Its translation is CASSSILYTGELFF.

The rearrangement links TRBV5-1 to TRBJ2-5, with a weak D call TRBD1 (5 bases). The CDR3 spans 11 residues. Trimming stripped 4 bases from V and 9 bases from J, with 10 bases between. The germline V gene has CDR1 SGHRS and CDR2 YFSETQ. Here the CDR3 DNA reads TGCGCCAGCAGCCCAGGGTTGGCCCAGTACTTC. It encodes CASSPGLAQYF.

The rearrangement links TRBV20-1 to TRBJ1-5; TRBD1 agrees at 12 bases. CDR3 length: 18 amino acids. Germline-derived CDR1 and CDR2 are DFQATT and SNEGSKA (reference sequence). J gave up 2 bases and V 0 bases, and 8 bases lay outside the gene matches. The CDR3 is CSARDRDRGLGGNQPQHF. DNA of the CDR3: TGCAGTGCTAGAGATCGGGACAGGGGGCTTGGGGGCAATCAGCCCCAGCATTTT.

V is TRBV7-8 and J is TRBJ2-1; TRBD2 matches 9 bases. Germline trimming cut 3 bases from V and 3 bases from J; bases unmatched to any gene: 3. CDR1 and CDR2 from the germline V gene are SGHVS and FQNEAQ. The CDR3 length is 15 residues. The chain's CDR3 is CASSFLAGSYNEQFF. The CDR3 DNA reads TGTGCCAGCAGCTTCCTAGCGGGAAGCTACAATGAGCAGTTCTTC.

This clonotype was seen at least ten times. This chain links TRBV20-1 with TRBJ2-3, with 9 positions matching TRBD2. The CDR3 totals 15 residues. Trimming removed 5 bases from V and 3 bases from J; junction bases left unmatched: 9. CDR1 is DFQATT and CDR2 is SNEGSKA in the germline V gene (reference sequence). The CDR3 DNA is TGCAGTGCTCTTTCCGCTAGCGGGATGACAGATACGCAGTATTTT. This codes for CSALSASGMTDTQYF.

The chain combines TRBV20-1 with TRBJ2-1; D gene ambiguous. The V and J ends lost 5 bases and 0 bases respectively, with 14 bases between them. Germline CDR1 and CDR2: DFQATT and SNEGSKA (reference sequence). This CDR3 spans 15 amino acids. For the CDR3, the DNA is TGCAGTGCTCCAACGGTTGGTAGCTCCTACAATGAGCAGTTCTTC. Translating gives CSAPTVGSSYNEQFF.

This clonotype was seen a few times. CDR3 nucleotide sequence: TGTGCCAGCAGCCCAGGGGGCGGGTACACCGGGGAGCTGTTTTTT. As protein: CASSPGGGYTGELFF. This chain links TRBV7-9 with TRBJ2-2, with 8 positions matching TRBD1. CDR3 length equals 15 residues. The germline V gene has CDR1 SEHNR and CDR2 FQNEAQ (reference sequence). V lost 5 bases to trimming and J lost 3 bases; unmatched junction nucleotides: 5.

In this sample, this clonotype turned up many times. The chain employs TRBV7-2 and TRBJ2-7; TRBD2 matches 11 bases. Germline V gives CDR1 SGHTA, CDR2 FQGNSA. CDR3 length equals 15 residues. V gave up 5 bases and J gave up 2 bases; unmatched junction bases: 5. CDR3 in DNA: TGTGCCAGCAGCACGACTAGCGGGACCACCTACGAGCAGTACTTC. This sequence encodes CASSTTSGTTYEQYF.